Following are 16 T cell receptor beta chains from one sample sequenced in a study of technical replicates of blood from several donors. Profiled with immunoSEQ multiplex PCR; TCRdb holds only in-frame clones, not every one. The sample has 45,000 to 50,000 clones; 92% are singletons. The sample consisted of PBMCs. These TCRs come from a human donor in good health. Some clones in this sample may be carry-over from other donors' samples.

The chain couples TRBV2 to TRBJ1-5, with D hard to call. V shed 6 bases and J shed 8 bases, with 17 bases lying between them. Germline V gene data show CDR1 as SNHLY and CDR2 as FYNNEI. This CDR3 comprises 14 residues. The CDR3 region is CASSDPADIKPQHF. CDR3 nucleotides: TGTGCCAGCAGCGACCCCGCAGACATCAAGCCCCAGCATTTT.

The chain links TRBV29-1 to TRBJ1-3; 11 bases are a match to TRBD1. V lost 6 bases, J lost 2 bases, and 3 bases stayed unmatched. Germline CDR1 reads SQVTM; CDR2 reads ANQGSEA. This CDR3 has 14 amino acids. The CDR3 reads CSVWDRGAGNTIYF. CDR3 sequence (DNA): TGCAGCGTCTGGGACAGGGGGGCTGGAAACACCATATATTTT.

The genes are TRBV2 and TRBJ2-1; 9 nucleotides line up with TRBD2. Per germline, CDR1 SNHLY and CDR2 FYNNEI. J was trimmed by 7 bases and V by 6 bases; bases with no gene match: 7. This CDR3 contains 14 residues. The CDR3: CASRGGRAGNEQFF. CDR3 sequence (DNA): TGTGCCAGCAGGGGCGGGAGGGCCGGGAATGAGCAGTTCTTC.

The chain has TRBV5-1 and TRBJ2-7, with TRBD1 matching over 9 bases. The CDR3 runs 13 residues. Germline CDR1 and CDR2: SGHRS and YFSETQ. Germline trimming cut 4 bases from V and 5 bases from J; bases unmatched to any gene: 4. CDR3 sequence (DNA): TGCGCCAGCAGCCCAGACAGGGGGAACGAGCAGTACTTC. It yields the protein CASSPDRGNEQYF.

The rearrangement links TRBV5-6 to TRBJ2-7, with TRBD2 matching 8 bases. Germline values: CDR1 SGHDT, CDR2 YYEEEE. The ends lost 4 bases at V and 3 bases at J; junction bases unmatched: 21. The CDR3 contains 19 residues. The CDR3 DNA reads as TGTGCCAGCAGCATTGGCGGGGCTAGCGGGTTCTCAGGTTTCTACGAGCAGTACTTC. Its translation: CASSIGGASGFSGFYEQYF.

The chain recombines TRBV6-6 with TRBJ1-5; possibly TRBD1 for D (5 bases). There are 15 residues in the CDR3. The germline V gene encodes CDR1 MNHNY and CDR2 SVGAGI (reference sequence). Deletions cut 2 bases from V and 4 bases from J, with 12 bases between. The CDR3 coding sequence is TGTGCCAGCAGTTACCAGGACATGCAAAATCAGCCCCAGCATTTT. Protein product: CASSYQDMQNQPQHF.

V usage is TRBV6-5 and J usage is TRBJ1-1; a weak D match, TRBD1 (5 bases). Trimming removed 2 bases from V and 1 base from J, with 8 bases in between. The germline V gene encodes CDR1 MNHEY and CDR2 SVGAGI. This CDR3 has 14 amino acids. CDR3 residues: CASSYGGRNTEAFF. The CDR3 DNA sequence: TGTGCCAGCAGTTACGGGGGGAGGAACACTGAAGCTTTCTTT.

This chain connects TRBV2 to TRBJ2-7, with D unclear. Germline V lookup: CDR1 SNHLY, CDR2 FYNNEI. There are 15 residues in the CDR3. The V end lost 3 bases, the J end lost 3 bases, and 15 bases lay between the germline ends. The CDR3 spells CASSEVPTNSYEQYF. CDR3 nucleotide sequence: TGTGCCAGCAGTGAGGTCCCTACAAACAGCTACGAGCAGTACTTC.

DNA of the CDR3: TGTGCCAGCGTCCGGGGATACTCGGGCGAGCAGTACTTC. Amino acids: CASVRGYSGEQYF. This chain links TRBV7-3 with TRBJ2-7, with D possibly being TRBD2 (5 bases). Trimming left V 8 bases short and J 6 bases short, with 17 bases between. Germline assignment: CDR1 SGHTA and CDR2 FQGTGA. The CDR3 contains 13 residues.

The gene calls are TRBV5-1 and TRBJ1-1; unclear D gene. The V gene's germline CDR1 is SGHRS and CDR2 YFSETQ. The CDR3 is 14 amino acids. V lost 2 bases and J 0 bases, leaving 8 bases between the germline ends. CDR3 residues: CASSLGGMNTEAFF. The CDR3, as DNA: TGCGCCAGCAGCTTAGGAGGGATGAACACTGAAGCTTTCTTT.

The chain combines TRBV5-4 with TRBJ2-4, with D perhaps matching TRBD1 (5 bases). Per the germline V gene, CDR1 is SGHNT and CDR2 is YYREEE (reference sequence). The length of the CDR3 is 15 residues. V shed 0 bases and J shed 5 bases, with 12 bases lying between them. CDR3 bases: TGTGCCAGCAGCTTGGTTTATGGGGCCGAAAACATTCAGTACTTC. Translated: CASSLVYGAENIQYF. Supplemented by reference TRBV5-4 and TRBJ2-4, the full variable domain reads ETGVTQSPTHLIKTRGQQVTLRCSSQSGHNTVSWYQQALGQGPQFIFQYYREEENGRGNFPPRFSGLQFPNYSSELNVNALELDDSALYLCASSLVYGAENIQYFGAGTRLSVL.

The chain carries TRBV4-1 and TRBJ1-5; possibly TRBD1 for D (5 bases). Per germline, CDR1 MGHRA and CDR2 YSYEKL. Trimming took 0 bases from V and 0 from J, leaving 6 bases between them. This CDR3 is 15 amino acids long. The CDR3 protein is CASSQDRGSNQPQHF. The CDR3 DNA follows: TGCGCCAGCAGCCAAGATAGGGGTAGCAATCAGCCCCAGCATTTT.

CDR3: CASTTGTGHYEQYF. The CDR3 region has the DNA TGCGCCAGCACCACGGGGACAGGACACTACGAGCAGTACTTC. The chain joins TRBV5-1 to TRBJ2-7, with 8 bases identical to TRBD1. The ends lost 6 bases at V and 3 bases at J; junction bases unmatched: 8. This CDR3 is built from 14 residues. Germline lookup yields CDR1 SGHRS and CDR2 YFSETQ.

CDR3 DNA: TGTGCCAGCTCATCGGGGTATAGCAATCAGCCCCAGCATTTT. This gives the protein CASSSGYSNQPQHF. This chain links TRBV18 with TRBJ1-5, with unresolved D. Germline CDR1 is KGHSH and CDR2 is LQKENI. V was shortened by 5 bases and J by 0 bases, with 8 bases between the two germline ends. The CDR3 has 14 amino acids. Full variable domain (missing parts from reference TRBV18 and TRBJ1-5): NAGVMQNPRHLVRRRGQEARLRCSPMKGHSHVYWYRQLPEEGLKFMVYLQKENIIDESGMPKERFSAEFPKEGPSILRIQQVVRGDSAAYFCASSSGYSNQPQHFGDGTRLSIL.

This chain uses TRBV11-2 with TRBJ1-6, with D uncertain. CDR3 length: 12 amino acids. The V gene's germline CDR1 is SGHAT and CDR2 FQNNGV. Trimming shortened V by 8 bases and J by 13 bases, and 15 bases separated the two germline ends. In DNA, the CDR3 is TGTGCCAGCCGTGGCGGAGGCTCCCCCCTCCACTTT. It encodes CASRGGGSPLHF.

The chain joins TRBV4-1 to TRBJ1-1; no reliable D call. There are 16 residues in the CDR3. Between the trimmed V and J ends, which lost 1 base and 5 bases, there was a span of 17 bases. CDR1 is MGHRA, CDR2 YSYEKL, per germline. In DNA, the CDR3 is TGCGCCAGCAGCCAAGGGAGGATTGAGGGAGGGACTGAAGCTTTCTTT. Translated: CASSQGRIEGGTEAFF.